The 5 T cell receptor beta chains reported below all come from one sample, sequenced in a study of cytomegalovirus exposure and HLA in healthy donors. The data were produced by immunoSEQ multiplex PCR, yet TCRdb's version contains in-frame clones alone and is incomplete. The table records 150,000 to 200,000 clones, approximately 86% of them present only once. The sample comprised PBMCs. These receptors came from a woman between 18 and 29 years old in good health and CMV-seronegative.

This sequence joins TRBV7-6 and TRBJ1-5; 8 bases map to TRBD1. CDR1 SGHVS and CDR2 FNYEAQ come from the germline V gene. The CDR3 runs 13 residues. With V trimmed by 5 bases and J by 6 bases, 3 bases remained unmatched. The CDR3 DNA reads TGTGCCAGCAGCCTGCAGGGGGCTCAGCCCCAGCATTTT. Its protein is CASSLQGAQPQHF.

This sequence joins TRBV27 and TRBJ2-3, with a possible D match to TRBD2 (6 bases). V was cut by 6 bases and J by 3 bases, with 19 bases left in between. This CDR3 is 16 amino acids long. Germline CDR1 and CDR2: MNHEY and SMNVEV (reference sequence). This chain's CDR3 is CASSLYYGTRTDTQYF. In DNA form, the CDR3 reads TGTGCCAGCAGCCTCTATTACGGGACTCGAACAGATACGCAGTATTTT.

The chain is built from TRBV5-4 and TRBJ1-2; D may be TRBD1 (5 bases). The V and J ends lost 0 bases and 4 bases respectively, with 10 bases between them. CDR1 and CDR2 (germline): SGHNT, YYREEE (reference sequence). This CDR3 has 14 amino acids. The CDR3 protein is CASSLADSSYGYTF. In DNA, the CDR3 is TGTGCCAGCAGCTTGGCCGACAGTTCCTATGGCTACACCTTC.

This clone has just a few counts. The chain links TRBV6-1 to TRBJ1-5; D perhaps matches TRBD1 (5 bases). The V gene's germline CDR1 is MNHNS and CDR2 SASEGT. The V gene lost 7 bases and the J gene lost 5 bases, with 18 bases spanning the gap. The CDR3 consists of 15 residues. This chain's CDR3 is CASIITGDPYQPQHF. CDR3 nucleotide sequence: TGTGCCAGCATTATAACAGGTGATCCATATCAGCCCCAGCATTTT.

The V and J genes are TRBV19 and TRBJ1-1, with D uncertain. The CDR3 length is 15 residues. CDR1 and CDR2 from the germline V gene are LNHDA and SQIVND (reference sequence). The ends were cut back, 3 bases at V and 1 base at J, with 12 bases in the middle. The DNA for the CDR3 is TGTGCCAGTAGTATTCGCCCGACACCGAACACTGAAGCTTTCTTT. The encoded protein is CASSIRPTPNTEAFF.